The rows below give T cell receptor beta chains drawn from one sample of a study of T cell responses to AZD1222 COVID-19 vaccine. Method: immunoSEQ multiplex PCR; TCRdb's copy keeps in-frame clones and lacks some. The sample holds over 150,000 clones; 93% are singletons and the top ten take approximately 1%. The sequencing used peripheral blood, collected 28 days after the second AZD1222 dose. The receptors here all came from an adult who received the AZD1222 COVID-19 vaccine. Both conserved end residues are part of each CDR3.

cdr3_length | v_call | cdr3_aa
16 | TRBV7-9 | CASSLEAGGEGGGYTF
14 | TRBV3-1/TRBV3-2 | CASSQREGTGELFF
14 | TRBV9 | CASSRGTSGGEQFF
16 | TRBV14 | CASSQGPRDLSYEQYF
14 | TRBV24-1 | CATSDRTEYNEQFF
11 | TRBV7-2 | CASSLYYEQYF
14 | TRBV19 | CASTRTGAVHEQFF
14 | TRBV30 | CAWTKISVGTEAFF
14 | TRBV18 | CASSPSGGNTEAFF
13 | TRBV7-8 | CASSGAGGNTIYF
13 | TRBV6-1 | CAIRRDARNTIYF
16 | TRBV5-1 | CASSKQSPGGRDEQFF
16 | TRBV19 | CASSGRLAGRQNIQYF
13 | TRBV24-1 | CATSDPVRTEAFF
11 | TRBV7-9 | CASSPRVEQFF
14 | TRBV19 | CASSIFDSNQPQHF
15 | TRBV6-2/TRBV6-3 | CASSRAGAESYGYTF
15 | TRBV3-1/TRBV3-2 | CASSLRLAMNEKLFF
13 | TRBV28 | CASSPGQAGELFF
14 | TRBV19 | CASRKGIDTGELFF
15 | TRBV6-5 | CASSATSGGDNEQFF
15 | TRBV6-2/TRBV6-3 | CASSYGTETFYEQYF
14 | TRBV29-1 | CSVELGTARDEQFF
15 | TRBV24-1 | CATSDASQGNTEAFF
17 | TRBV6-2/TRBV6-3 | CASSTGQGWFGNSPLHF
16 | TRBV4-1 | CASSPVGLAGVYEQYF
12 | TRBV7-8 | CASTGGGTEAFF
16 | TRBV19 | CASSNLERGGTGELFF
15 | TRBV28 | CASIPGITGANVLTF
15 | TRBV2 | CASSERGDLGETQYF
15 | TRBV7-9 | CASSLAGSSAYGYTF
13 | TRBV5-6 | CASSSGGGQPQHF
16 | TRBV5-6 | CASSFSGSRSTDTQYF
14 | TRBV29-1 | CSVDFRQGPYGYTF
12 | TRBV18 | CASSPGEQPQHF
17 | TRBV11-2 | CASSEIRDSTPYNEQFF
14 | TRBV25-1 | CASSESVHNYGYTF
14 | TRBV19 | CASSIDRLLSEAFF
14 | TRBV7-8 | CASSHRDRQETQYF
14 | TRBV10-2 | CATFGGGGDYEQYF
14 | TRBV24-1 | CATSEATGRHEQFF
16 | TRBV30 | CAWSPWGGGLLNGYTF
14 | TRBV9 | CASSAQTGGTEAFF
14 | TRBV5-8 | CASTRTGSNEKLFF
13 | TRBV6-5 | CASSYGWGDEQYF
14 | TRBV5-1 | CASSFTTSNTEAFF
13 | TRBV19 | CASSGTGNQPQHF
11 | TRBV20-1 | CSAGGSETQYF
15 | TRBV7-8 | CASSLARGGPDTQYF
13 | TRBV20-1 | CSASKEGNTEAFF
15 | TRBV5-6 | CASSPGLGRRNEQFF
13 | TRBV28 | CATKGADTGELFF